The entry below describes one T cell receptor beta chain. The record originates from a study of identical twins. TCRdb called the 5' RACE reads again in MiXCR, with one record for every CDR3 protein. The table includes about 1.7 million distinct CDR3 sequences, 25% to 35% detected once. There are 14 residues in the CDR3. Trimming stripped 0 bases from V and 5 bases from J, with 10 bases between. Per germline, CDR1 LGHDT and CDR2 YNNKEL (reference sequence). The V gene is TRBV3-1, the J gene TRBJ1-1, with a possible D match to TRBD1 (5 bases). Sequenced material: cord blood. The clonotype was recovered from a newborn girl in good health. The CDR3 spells CASSQEGRVTEAFF. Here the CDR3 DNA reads TGTGCCAGCAGCCAAGAGGGCAGGGTAACTGAAGCTTTCTTT. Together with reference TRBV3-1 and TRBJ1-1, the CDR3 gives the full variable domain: DTAVSQTPKYLVTQMGNDKSIKCEQNLGHDTMYWYKQDSKKFLKIMFSYNNKELIINETVPNRFSPKSPDKAHLNLHINSLELGDSAVYFCASSQEGRVTEAFFGQGTRLTVV.